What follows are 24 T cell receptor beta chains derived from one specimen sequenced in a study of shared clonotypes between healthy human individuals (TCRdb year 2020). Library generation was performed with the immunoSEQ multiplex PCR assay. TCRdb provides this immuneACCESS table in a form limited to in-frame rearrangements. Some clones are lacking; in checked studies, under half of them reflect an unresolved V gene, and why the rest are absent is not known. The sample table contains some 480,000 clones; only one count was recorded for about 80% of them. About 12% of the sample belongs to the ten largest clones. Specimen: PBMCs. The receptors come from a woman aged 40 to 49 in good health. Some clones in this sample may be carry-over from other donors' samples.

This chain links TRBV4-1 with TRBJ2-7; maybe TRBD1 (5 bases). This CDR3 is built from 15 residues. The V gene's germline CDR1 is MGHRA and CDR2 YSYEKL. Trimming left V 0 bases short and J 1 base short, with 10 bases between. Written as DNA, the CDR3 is TGCGCCAGCAGCCAAGAGCAGGGTATGTCCTACGAGCAGTACTTC. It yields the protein CASSQEQGMSYEQYF.

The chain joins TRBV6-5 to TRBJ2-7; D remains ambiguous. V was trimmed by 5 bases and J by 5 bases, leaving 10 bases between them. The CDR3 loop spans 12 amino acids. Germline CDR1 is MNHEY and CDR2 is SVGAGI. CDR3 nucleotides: TGTGCCAGCAGTCGAGAAAGGAACGAGCAGTACTTC. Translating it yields CASSRERNEQYF.

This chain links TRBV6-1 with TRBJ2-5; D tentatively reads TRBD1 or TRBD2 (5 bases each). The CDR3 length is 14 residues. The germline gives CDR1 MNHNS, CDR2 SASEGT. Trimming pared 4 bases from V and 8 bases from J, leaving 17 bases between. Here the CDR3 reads CASSGPGTSLTQYF. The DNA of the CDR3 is TGTGCCAGCAGTGGCCCCGGGACCTCGCTCACCCAGTACTTC.

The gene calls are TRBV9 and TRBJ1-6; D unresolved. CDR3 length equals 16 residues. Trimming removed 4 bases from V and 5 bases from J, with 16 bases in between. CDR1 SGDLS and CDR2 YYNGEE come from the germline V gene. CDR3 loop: CASSLTDRTDNSPLHF. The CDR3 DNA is TGTGCCAGCAGCTTGACCGATCGTACTGATAATTCACCCCTCCACTTT. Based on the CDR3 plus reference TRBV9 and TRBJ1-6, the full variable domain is DSGVTQTPKHLITATGQRVTLRCSPRSGDLSVYWYQQSLDQGLQFLIQYYNGEERAKGNILERFSAQQFPDLHSELNLSSLELGDSALYFCASSLTDRTDNSPLHFGNGTRLTVT.

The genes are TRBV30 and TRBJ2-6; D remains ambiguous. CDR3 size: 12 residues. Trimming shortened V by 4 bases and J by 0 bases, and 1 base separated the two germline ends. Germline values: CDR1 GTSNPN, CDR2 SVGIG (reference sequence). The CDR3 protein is CAWNSGANVLTF. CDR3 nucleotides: TGTGCCTGGAACTCTGGGGCCAACGTCCTGACTTTC.

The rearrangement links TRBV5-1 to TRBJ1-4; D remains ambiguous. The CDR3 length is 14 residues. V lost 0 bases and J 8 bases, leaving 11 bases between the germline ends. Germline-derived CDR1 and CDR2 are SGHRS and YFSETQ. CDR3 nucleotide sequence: TGCGCCAGCAGCTTGGACACCCCCGAGGAAAAACTGTTTTTT. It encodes CASSLDTPEEKLFF.

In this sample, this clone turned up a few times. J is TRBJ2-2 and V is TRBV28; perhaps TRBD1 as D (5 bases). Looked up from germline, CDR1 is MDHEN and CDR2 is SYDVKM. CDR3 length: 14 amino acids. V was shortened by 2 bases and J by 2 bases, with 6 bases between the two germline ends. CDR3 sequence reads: CASSLRGNTGELFF. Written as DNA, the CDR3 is TGTGCCAGCAGTTTAAGGGGAAACACCGGGGAGCTGTTTTTT. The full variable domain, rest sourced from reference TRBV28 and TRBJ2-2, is DVKVTQSSRYLVKRTGEKVFLECVQDMDHENMFWYRQDPGLGLRLIYFSYDVKMKEKGDIPEGYSVSREKKERFSLILESASTNQTSMYLCASSLRGNTGELFFGEGSRLTVL.

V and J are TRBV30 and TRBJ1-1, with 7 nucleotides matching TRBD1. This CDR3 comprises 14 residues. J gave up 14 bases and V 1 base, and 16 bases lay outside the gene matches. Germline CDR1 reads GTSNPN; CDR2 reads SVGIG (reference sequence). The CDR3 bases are TGTGCCTGGAGTGAATTACAGGGGAGCACTGGAGCCTTCTTT. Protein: CAWSELQGSTGAFF.

CDR3 in amino acids: CASSQRLEKQYF. In nucleotides, the CDR3 is TGTGCCAGCTCACAAAGACTAGAAAAGCAGTACTTC. This chain joins TRBV18 and TRBJ2-7, with D maybe TRBD2 (6 bases). Deletions cut 4 bases from V and 8 bases from J, with 12 bases between. There are 12 residues in the CDR3. The V gene's germline CDR1 is KGHSH and CDR2 LQKENI.

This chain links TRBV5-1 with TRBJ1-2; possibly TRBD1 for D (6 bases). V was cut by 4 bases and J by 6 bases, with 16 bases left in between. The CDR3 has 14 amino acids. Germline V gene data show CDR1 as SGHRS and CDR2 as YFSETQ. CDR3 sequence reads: CASSPTGNEDGYTF. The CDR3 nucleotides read TGCGCCAGCAGCCCCACAGGGAACGAAGATGGCTACACCTTC.

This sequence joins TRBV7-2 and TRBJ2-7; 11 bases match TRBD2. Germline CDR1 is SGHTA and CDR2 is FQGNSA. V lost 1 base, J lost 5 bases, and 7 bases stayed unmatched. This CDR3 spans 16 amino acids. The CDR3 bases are TGTGCCAGCAGCTTAGTTGGTCTAGCGGGAGGTAACGAGCAGTACTTC. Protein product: CASSLVGLAGGNEQYF.

The CDR3 here is CASSLVGWEQGGKGYTF. As DNA, the CDR3 is TGTGCCAGCAGCTTAGTCGGGTGGGAACAGGGGGGGAAAGGCTACACCTTC. The chain joins TRBV7-2 to TRBJ1-2; 8 bases fit TRBD1. The CDR3 runs to 17 residues. The J segment lost 8 bases and the V segment lost 1 base, leaving 15 bases of the junction unmatched. Looked up from germline, CDR1 is SGHTA and CDR2 is FQGNSA.

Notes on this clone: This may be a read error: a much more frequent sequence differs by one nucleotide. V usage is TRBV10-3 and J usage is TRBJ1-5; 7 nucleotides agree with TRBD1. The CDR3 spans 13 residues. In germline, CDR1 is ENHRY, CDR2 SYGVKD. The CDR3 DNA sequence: TGTGCCATCGGGCGGGCGGTGGGACAGCCCCGGCATTTT. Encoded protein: CAIGRAVGQPRHF.

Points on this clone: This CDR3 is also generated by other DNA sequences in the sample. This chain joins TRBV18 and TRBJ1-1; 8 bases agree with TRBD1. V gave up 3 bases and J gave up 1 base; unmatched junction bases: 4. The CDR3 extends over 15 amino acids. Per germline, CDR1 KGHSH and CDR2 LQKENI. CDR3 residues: CASSPVGQANTEAFF. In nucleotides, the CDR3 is TGTGCCAGCTCACCGGTGGGACAGGCGAACACTGAAGCTTTCTTT.

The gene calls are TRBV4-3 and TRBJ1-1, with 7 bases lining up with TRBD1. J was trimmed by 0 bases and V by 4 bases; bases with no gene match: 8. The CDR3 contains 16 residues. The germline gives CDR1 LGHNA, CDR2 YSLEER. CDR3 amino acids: CASSPLGGLVNTEAFF. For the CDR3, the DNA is TGCGCCAGCAGCCCCCTAGGGGGCCTAGTGAACACTGAAGCTTTCTTT.

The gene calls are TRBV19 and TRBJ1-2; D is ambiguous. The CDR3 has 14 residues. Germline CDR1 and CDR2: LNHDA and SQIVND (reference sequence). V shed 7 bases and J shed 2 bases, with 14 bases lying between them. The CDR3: CASTPSVRNYGYTF. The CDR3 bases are TGTGCCAGTACCCCATCGGTACGGAACTATGGCTACACCTTC.

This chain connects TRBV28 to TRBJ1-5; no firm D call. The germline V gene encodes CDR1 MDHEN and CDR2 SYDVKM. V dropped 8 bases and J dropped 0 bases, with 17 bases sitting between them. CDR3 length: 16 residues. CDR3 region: CASGYLGIYSNQPQHF. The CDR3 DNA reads TGTGCCAGCGGCTATTTAGGTATTTATAGCAATCAGCCCCAGCATTTT.

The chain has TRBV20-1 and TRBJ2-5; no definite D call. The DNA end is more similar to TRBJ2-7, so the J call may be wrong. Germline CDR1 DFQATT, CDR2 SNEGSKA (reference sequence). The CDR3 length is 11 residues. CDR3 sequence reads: CSTGLSYEQYF. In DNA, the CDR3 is TGCAGCACCGGGCTCTCCTACGAGCAGTACTTC.

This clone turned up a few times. CDR3 coding DNA: TGTGCCATCAGTGAGACTATAGGGGGGTACGAGCAGTACTTC. This codes for CAISETIGGYEQYF. The J gene is TRBJ2-7, the V gene TRBV10-3; tentatively, D is TRBD1 or TRBD2 (6 bases each). With 2 bases removed from V and 4 bases from J, the gap between germline ends came to 12 bases. Germline CDR1 is ENHRY and CDR2 is SYGVKD. The CDR3 covers 14 residues.

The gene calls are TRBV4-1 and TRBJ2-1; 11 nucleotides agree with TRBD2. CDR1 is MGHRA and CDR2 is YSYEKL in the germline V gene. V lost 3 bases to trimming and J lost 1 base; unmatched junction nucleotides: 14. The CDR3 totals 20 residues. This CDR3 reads CASSHAGTSGRNRSYNEQFF. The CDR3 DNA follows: TGCGCCAGCAGCCACGCTGGGACTAGCGGTCGAAATAGGTCCTACAATGAGCAGTTCTTC.

CDR3 DNA: TGTGCCAGCGGGACAGACTCCTACAATGAGCAGTTCTTC. This sequence encodes CASGTDSYNEQFF. V is TRBV2 and J is TRBJ2-1; 7 bases align to TRBD1. Germline-derived CDR1 and CDR2 are SNHLY and FYNNEI. CDR3 length: 13 residues. V was pared by 8 bases and J by 0 bases, with 1 base of the junction left unmatched.

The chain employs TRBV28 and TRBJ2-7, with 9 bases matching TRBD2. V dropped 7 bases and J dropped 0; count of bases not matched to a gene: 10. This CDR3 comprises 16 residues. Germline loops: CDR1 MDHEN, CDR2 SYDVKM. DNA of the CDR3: TGTGCCAGCACCTCTCTCGTAGCGGGGGTCTCCTACGAGCAGTACTTC. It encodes CASTSLVAGVSYEQYF.

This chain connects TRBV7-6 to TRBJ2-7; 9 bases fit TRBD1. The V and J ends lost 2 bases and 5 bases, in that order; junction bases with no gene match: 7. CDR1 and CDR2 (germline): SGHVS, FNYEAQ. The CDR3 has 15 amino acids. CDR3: CASSLLGQGSDEQYF. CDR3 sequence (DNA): TGTGCCAGCAGCTTATTGGGACAGGGTTCGGACGAGCAGTACTTC.

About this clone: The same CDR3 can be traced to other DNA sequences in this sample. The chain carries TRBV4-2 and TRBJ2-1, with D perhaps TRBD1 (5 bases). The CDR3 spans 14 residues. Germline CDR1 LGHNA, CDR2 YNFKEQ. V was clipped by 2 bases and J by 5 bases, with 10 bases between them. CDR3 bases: TGTGCCAGCAGCCAACCTCAGGGTGACAATGAGCAGTTCTTC. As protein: CASSQPQGDNEQFF.